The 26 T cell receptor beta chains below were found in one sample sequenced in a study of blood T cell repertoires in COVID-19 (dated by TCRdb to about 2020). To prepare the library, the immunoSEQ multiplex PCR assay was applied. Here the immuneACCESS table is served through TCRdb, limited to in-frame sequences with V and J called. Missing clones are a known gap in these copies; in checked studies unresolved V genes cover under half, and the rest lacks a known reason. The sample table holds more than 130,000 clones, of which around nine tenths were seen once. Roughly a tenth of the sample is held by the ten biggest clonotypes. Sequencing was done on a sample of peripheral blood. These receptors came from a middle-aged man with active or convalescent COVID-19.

CDR3 coding DNA: TGTGCCAGCAGCTTCCAGGGTGGGCAAGAGACCCAGTACTTC. Its protein product is CASSFQGGQETQYF. The chain recombines TRBV11-1 with TRBJ2-5; a possible D gene is TRBD1 (5 bases). This CDR3 is built from 14 residues. The ends were cut back, 3 bases at V and 2 bases at J, with 10 bases in the middle. The germline V gene has CDR1 SGHAT and CDR2 FQDESV (reference sequence).

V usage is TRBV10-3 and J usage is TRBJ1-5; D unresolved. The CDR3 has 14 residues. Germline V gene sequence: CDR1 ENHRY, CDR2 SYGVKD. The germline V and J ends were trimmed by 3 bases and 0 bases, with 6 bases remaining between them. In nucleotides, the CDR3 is TGTGCCATCAGTGAACACATTAGCAATCAGCCCCAGCATTTT. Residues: CAISEHISNQPQHF.

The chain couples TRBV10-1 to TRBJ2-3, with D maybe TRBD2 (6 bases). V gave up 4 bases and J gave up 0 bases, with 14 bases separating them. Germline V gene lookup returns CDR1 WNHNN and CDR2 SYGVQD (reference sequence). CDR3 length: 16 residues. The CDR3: CASSARPSESTDTQYF. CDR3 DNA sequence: TGCGCCAGCAGTGCGAGGCCTAGCGAAAGCACAGATACGCAGTATTTT.

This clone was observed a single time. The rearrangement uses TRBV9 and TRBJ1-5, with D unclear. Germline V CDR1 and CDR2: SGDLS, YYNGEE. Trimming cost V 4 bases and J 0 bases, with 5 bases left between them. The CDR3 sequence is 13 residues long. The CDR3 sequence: CASSSRSNQPQHF. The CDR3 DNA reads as TGTGCCAGCAGCTCTCGTAGCAATCAGCCCCAGCATTTT.

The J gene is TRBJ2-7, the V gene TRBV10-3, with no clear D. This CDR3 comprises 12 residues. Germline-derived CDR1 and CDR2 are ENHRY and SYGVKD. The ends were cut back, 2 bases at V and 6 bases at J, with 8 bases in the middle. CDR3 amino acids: CAISEGEGEQYF. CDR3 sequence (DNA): TGTGCCATCAGTGAGGGAGAAGGCGAGCAGTACTTC.

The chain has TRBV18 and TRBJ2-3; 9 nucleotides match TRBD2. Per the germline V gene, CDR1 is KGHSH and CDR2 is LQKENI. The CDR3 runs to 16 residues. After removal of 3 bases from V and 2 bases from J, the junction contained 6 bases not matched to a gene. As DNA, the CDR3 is TGTGCCAGCTCACCGAGAGGGACTAGCATCACAGATACGCAGTATTTT. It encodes CASSPRGTSITDTQYF.

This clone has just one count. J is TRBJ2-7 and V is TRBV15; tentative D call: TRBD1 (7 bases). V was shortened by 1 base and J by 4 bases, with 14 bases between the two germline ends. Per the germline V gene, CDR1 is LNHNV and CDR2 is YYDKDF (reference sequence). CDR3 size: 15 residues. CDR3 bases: TGTGCCACCAGCAGAGTGCGGGGACAGAAGTACGAGCAGTACTTC. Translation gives CATSRVRGQKYEQYF.

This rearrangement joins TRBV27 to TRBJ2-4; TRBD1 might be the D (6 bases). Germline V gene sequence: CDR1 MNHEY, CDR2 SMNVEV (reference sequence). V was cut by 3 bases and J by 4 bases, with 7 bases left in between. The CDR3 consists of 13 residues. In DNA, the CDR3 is TGTGCCAGCAGTTTCACAGGGAAAAACATTCAGTACTTC. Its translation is CASSFTGKNIQYF.

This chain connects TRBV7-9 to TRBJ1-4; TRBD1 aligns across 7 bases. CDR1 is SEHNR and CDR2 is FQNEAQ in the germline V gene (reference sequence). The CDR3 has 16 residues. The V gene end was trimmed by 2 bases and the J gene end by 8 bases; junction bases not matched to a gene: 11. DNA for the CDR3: TGTGCCAGCAGCTTAAGATCCGACAGGGTGCGGGAAAAACTGTTTTTT. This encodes CASSLRSDRVREKLFF.

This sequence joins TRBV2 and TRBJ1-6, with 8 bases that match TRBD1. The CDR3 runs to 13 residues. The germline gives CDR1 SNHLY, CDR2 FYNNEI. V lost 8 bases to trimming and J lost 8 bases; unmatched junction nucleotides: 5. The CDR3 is CASQGALDSPLHF. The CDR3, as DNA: TGTGCCAGCCAGGGGGCGTTAGATTCACCCCTCCACTTT.

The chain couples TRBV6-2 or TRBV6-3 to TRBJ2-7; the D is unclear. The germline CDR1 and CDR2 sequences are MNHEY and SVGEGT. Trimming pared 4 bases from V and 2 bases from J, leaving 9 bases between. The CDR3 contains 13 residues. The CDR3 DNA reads TGTGCCAGCAGTTTGGGCCTTGCCTACGAGCAGTACTTC. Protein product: CASSLGLAYEQYF.

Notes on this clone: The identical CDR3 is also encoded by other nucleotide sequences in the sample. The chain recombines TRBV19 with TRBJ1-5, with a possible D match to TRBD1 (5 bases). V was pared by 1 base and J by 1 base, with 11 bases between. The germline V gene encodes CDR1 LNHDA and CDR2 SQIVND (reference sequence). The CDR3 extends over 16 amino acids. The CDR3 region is CASSIAGQGSNQPQHF. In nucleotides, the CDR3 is TGTGCCAGTAGTATAGCAGGGCAGGGCAGCAATCAGCCCCAGCATTTT. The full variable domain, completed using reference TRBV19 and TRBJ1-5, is DGGITQSPKYLFRKEGQNVTLSCEQNLNHDAMYWYRQDPGQGLRLIYYSQIVNDFQKGDIAEGYSVSREKKESFPLTVTSAQKNPTAFYLCASSIAGQGSNQPQHFGDGTRLSIL.

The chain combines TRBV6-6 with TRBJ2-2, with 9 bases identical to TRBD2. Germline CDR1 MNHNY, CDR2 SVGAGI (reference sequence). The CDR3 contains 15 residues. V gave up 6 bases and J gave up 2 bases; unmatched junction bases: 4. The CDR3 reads CASRLTSGNTGELFF. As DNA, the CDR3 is TGTGCCAGCAGGCTGACTAGCGGTAACACCGGGGAGCTGTTTTTT.

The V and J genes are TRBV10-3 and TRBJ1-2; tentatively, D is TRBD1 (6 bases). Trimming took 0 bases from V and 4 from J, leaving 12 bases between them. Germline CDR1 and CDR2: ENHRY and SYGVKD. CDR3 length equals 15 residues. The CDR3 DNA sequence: TGTGCCATCAGTGAGTCGACCGGGACACTCTATGGCTACACCTTC. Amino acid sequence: CAISESTGTLYGYTF.

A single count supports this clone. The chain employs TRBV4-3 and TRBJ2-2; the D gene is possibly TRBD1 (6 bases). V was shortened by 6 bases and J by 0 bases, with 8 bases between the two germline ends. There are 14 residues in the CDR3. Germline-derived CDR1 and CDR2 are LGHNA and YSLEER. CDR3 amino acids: CASRRTANTGELFF. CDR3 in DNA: TGCGCCAGCAGAAGGACAGCGAACACCGGGGAGCTGTTTTTT.

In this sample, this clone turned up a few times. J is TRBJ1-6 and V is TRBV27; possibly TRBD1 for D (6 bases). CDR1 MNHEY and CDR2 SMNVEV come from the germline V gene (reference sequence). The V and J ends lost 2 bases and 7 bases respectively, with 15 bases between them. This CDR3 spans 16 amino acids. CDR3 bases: TGTGCCAGCAGTTTAAGTTCAGGGGCGAAGAATTCACCCCTCCACTTT. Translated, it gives CASSLSSGAKNSPLHF.

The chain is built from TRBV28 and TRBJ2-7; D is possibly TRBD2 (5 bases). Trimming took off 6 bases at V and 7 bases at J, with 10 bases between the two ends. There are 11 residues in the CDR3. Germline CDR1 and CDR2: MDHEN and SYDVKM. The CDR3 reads CASSPDWEQYF. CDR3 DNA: TGTGCCAGCAGCCCGGACTGGGAGCAGTACTTC.

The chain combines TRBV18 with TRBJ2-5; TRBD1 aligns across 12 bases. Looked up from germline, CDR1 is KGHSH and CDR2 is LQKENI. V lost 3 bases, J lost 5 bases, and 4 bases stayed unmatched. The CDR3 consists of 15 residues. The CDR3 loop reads CASSPGTGGVETQYF. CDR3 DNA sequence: TGTGCCAGCTCACCCGGGACAGGGGGCGTCGAGACCCAGTACTTC.

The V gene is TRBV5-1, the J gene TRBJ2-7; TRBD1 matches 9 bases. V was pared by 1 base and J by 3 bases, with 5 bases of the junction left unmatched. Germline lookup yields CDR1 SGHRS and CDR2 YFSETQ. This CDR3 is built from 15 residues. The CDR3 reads CASSLTGGGLYEQYF. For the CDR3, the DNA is TGCGCCAGCAGCTTGACAGGGGGCGGCCTCTACGAGCAGTACTTC.

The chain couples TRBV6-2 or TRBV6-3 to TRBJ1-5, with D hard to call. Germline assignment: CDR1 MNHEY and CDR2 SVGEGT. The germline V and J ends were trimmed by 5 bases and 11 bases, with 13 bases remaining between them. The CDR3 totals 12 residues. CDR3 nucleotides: TGTGCCAGCAGTCGAATACCGGGGTCCCAGCATTTT. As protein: CASSRIPGSQHF.

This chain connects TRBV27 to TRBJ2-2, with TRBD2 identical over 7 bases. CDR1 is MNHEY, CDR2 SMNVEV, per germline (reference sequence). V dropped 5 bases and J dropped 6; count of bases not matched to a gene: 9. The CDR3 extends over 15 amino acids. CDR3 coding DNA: TGTGCCAGCAGTAGGTCTAGCGGACGGTCCGGGGAGCTGTTTTTT. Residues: CASSRSSGRSGELFF.

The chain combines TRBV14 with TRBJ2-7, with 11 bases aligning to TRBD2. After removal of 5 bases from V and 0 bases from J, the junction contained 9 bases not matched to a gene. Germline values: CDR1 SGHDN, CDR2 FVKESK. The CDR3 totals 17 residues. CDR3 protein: CASSGLAGGLFSYEQYF. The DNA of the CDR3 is TGTGCCAGCAGCGGCCTAGCGGGAGGTCTTTTCTCCTACGAGCAGTACTTC.

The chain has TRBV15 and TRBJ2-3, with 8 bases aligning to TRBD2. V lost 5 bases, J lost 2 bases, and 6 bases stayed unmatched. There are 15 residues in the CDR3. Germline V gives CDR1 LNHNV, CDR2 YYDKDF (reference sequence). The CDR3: CATSVSGSVTDTQYF. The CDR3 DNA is TGTGCCACCAGCGTGAGCGGGAGCGTCACAGATACGCAGTATTTT. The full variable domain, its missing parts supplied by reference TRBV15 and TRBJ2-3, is DAMVIQNPRYQVTQFGKPVTLSCSQTLNHNVMYWYQQKSSQAPKLLFHYYDKDFNNEADTPDNFQSRRPNTSFCFLDIRSPGLGDTAMYLCATSVSGSVTDTQYFGPGTRLTVL.

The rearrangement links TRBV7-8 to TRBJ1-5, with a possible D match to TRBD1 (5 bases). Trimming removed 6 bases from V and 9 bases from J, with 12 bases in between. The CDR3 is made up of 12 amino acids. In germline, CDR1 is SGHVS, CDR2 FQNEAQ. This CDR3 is CASRDWRGPQHF. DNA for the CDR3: TGTGCCAGCAGGGATTGGAGGGGGCCCCAGCATTTT.

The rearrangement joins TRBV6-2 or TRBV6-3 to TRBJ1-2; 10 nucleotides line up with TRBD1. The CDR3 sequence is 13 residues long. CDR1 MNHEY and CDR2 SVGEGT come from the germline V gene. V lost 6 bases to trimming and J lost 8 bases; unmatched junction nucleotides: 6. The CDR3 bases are TGTGCCAGCAGCTCTGGGACAGGGGACGGCTACACCTTC. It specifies CASSSGTGDGYTF.

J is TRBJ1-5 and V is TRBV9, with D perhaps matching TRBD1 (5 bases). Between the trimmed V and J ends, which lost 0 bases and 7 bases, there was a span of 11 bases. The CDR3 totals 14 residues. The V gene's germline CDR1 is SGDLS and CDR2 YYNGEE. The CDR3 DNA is TGTGCCAGCAGCGTAGGGGGGGTCAAACAGCCCCAGCATTTT. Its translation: CASSVGGVKQPQHF.